Here is one T cell receptor beta chain with its context. The antigen is not known. The record originates from a study of cytomegalovirus exposure and HLA in healthy donors. The study's findings and limits: In a later analysis, TCR beta V- and J-gene trimming showed a link to a missense DCLRE1C variant.

Primers included in the PCR were 60 Vbeta and 13 Jbeta primers. Libraries were prepared by immunoSEQ multiplex PCR; TCRdb keeps only in-frame clonotypes and omits some of them. The table records around 160,000 clones, over 65% of them present only once. The CDR3 consists of 15 residues. From germline, CDR1 is LNHDA and CDR2 SQIVND (reference sequence). V was shortened by 7 bases and J by 0 bases, with 13 bases between the two germline ends. This clonotype originated in a man in his forties or fifties in good health and CMV-seropositive. The chain uses TRBV19 and TRBJ1-3; tentatively, D is TRBD1 (5 bases). Sequencing used PBMCs. The CDR3 DNA reads as TGTGCCAGTACCACAGGACACATCTCTGGAAACACCATATATTTT. Translated: CASTTGHISGNTIYF.